This T cell receptor beta chain was found in a study of identical twins. The CDR3 is 18 residues long. Trimming at V came to 2 bases and at J to 3 bases, leaving 11 bases not matched to a gene. Germline V gives CDR1 SGHAT, CDR2 FQNNGV. Notes on this clonotype: Its antigen remains unidentified.

Study results and caveats: Fewer insertions characterized abundant cord blood beta clonotypes, whereas memory repertoires showed none.

TCRdb reprocessed the 5' RACE reads with MiXCR, giving one entry per CDR3 protein. The sample shows about 240,000 distinct CDR3 sequences, 7.5% of them seen only once. These records were also assigned to another study, of yellow fever vaccine responses in identical twins. That paper adds: After vaccination, twins' T cell response reportedly seemed partly convergent, partly personalized.

The receptor was derived from a woman aged 18-29 years in good health. Sequencing was done on a sample of CD8+ T cells sorted from blood. V and J are TRBV11-2 and TRBJ2-3, with 10 bases aligning to TRBD2. The CDR3 region has the DNA TGTGCCAGCAGCTTACGGCCAGCGGGAGGGGAGCGGACAGATACGCAGTATTTT. This gives the protein CASSLRPAGGERTDTQYF.